The T cell receptor (beta chain) described here comes from a study of CXCR3-negative and CXCR3-positive naive CD8 T cells. Comments on this clonotype: Its antigen remains unknown.

Notes on the study in general: With respect to TRBV-TRBJ usage, naive CXCR3-negative and CXCR3-positive cells were similar; memory differed. Sequencing showed both naive subsets with comparably high diversity, and memory CD8+ cells much lower. A higher hydrophobicity marked the TRB CDR3s of CXCR3-positive naive cells versus CXCR3-negative naive cells.

Researchers prepared the TRB cDNA libraries using 5' RACE with UMI labels. Each CDR3 protein gets one entry in TCRdb, which reprocessed the 5' RACE reads and gives no DNA. The sample table includes 92,000 or so distinct CDR3 sequences. The sequence was collected from a human donor in good health. Some clones in this sample may be carry-over from other donors' samples. Sequenced material: naive CXCR3- CD8+ T cells from blood. Subset noted: CD45RO-CCR7+CD27+CD95- naive CD8+ T cells lacking CXCR3 (TNR3-).

CDR3 amino acids: CTASDRSSYEQYF. The V call is TRBV20-1, the J call TRBJ2-7. This CDR3 is 13 amino acids long. Germline CDR1 is DFQATT and CDR2 is SNEGSKA (reference sequence).